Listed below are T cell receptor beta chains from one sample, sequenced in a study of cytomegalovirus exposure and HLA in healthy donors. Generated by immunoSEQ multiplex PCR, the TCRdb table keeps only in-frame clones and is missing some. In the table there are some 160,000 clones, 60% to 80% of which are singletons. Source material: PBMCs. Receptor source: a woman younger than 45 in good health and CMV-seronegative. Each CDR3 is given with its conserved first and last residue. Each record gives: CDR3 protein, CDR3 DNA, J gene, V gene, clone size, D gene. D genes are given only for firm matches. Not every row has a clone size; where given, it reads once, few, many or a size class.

CDR3aa: CASSPRGAGNTIYF
CDR3nt: TGTGCCAGCAGCCCCCGCGGGGCCGGAAACACCATATATTTT
j_gene: TRBJ1-3
v_gene: TRBV7-2
abundance: .
d_gene: .

CDR3aa: CASSIRTGDSNQPQHF
CDR3nt: TGTGCCAGTAGTATTAGAACAGGGGATAGCAATCAGCCCCAGCATTTT
j_gene: TRBJ1-5
v_gene: TRBV19
abundance: .
d_gene: TRBD1

CDR3aa: CASRATSGDYEQYF
CDR3nt: TGTGCCAGCAGGGCGACTAGCGGGGATTACGAGCAGTACTTC
j_gene: TRBJ2-7
v_gene: TRBV25-1
abundance: .
d_gene: TRBD2

CDR3aa: CASSPSTGTGKSGYTF
CDR3nt: TGTGCCAGCTCACCTTCCACCGGGACAGGGAAATCTGGCTACACCTTC
j_gene: TRBJ1-2
v_gene: TRBV18
abundance: .
d_gene: TRBD1

CDR3aa: CASHNGVVSSYNEQFF
CDR3nt: TGTGCCAGCCACAACGGAGTGGTAAGCTCCTACAATGAGCAGTTCTTC
j_gene: TRBJ2-1
v_gene: TRBV27
abundance: .
d_gene: .

CDR3aa: CASSSRQGWRNYGYTF
CDR3nt: TGTGCCAGCAGCTCCCGACAGGGGTGGCGTAACTATGGCTACACCTTC
j_gene: TRBJ1-2
v_gene: TRBV7-9
abundance: .
d_gene: TRBD1

CDR3aa: CASSAEGQPEAFF
CDR3nt: TGTGCCAGTAGTGCCGAGGGACAGCCAGAAGCTTTCTTT
j_gene: TRBJ1-1
v_gene: TRBV19
abundance: .
d_gene: TRBD1

CDR3aa: CASRVGGTDTQYF
CDR3nt: TGTGCCAGCAGGGTCGGGGGAACAGATACGCAGTATTTT
j_gene: TRBJ2-3
v_gene: TRBV2
abundance: .
d_gene: .

CDR3aa: CASSYETGRHGYTF
CDR3nt: TGTGCCAGCAGTTACGAAACAGGGCGGCATGGCTACACCTTC
j_gene: TRBJ1-2
v_gene: TRBV6-5
abundance: .
d_gene: .

CDR3aa: CASSSLGQGNTEAFF
CDR3nt: TGTGCCAGCAGTTCCCTGGGGCAGGGCAACACTGAAGCTTTCTTT
j_gene: TRBJ1-1
v_gene: TRBV6-5
abundance: .
d_gene: .

CDR3aa: CASSYSIVSRDTEAFF
CDR3nt: TGTGCCAGCAGTTACTCGATCGTATCCAGGGACACTGAAGCTTTCTTT
j_gene: TRBJ1-1
v_gene: TRBV6-6
abundance: .
d_gene: .

CDR3aa: CASSIGGQVVSATQYF
CDR3nt: TGTGCCAGTAGTATAGGGGGACAGGTGGTGTCAGCTACGCAGTATTTT
j_gene: TRBJ2-3
v_gene: TRBV19
abundance: .
d_gene: TRBD1

CDR3aa: CASRGGSGELFF
CDR3nt: TGTGCCAGCAGAGGGGGATCCGGGGAGCTGTTTTTT
j_gene: TRBJ2-2
v_gene: TRBV2
abundance: .
d_gene: .

CDR3aa: CASKVEGAVDQPQHF
CDR3nt: TGTGCCAGCAAGGTGGAGGGAGCGGTAGATCAGCCCCAGCATTTT
j_gene: TRBJ1-5
v_gene: TRBV2
abundance: .
d_gene: .

CDR3aa: CSVPSGTGGETQYF
CDR3nt: TGCAGCGTCCCATCTGGGACAGGGGGGGAGACCCAGTACTTC
j_gene: TRBJ2-5
v_gene: TRBV29-1
abundance: .
d_gene: TRBD1

CDR3aa: CASSYSTNEAFF
CDR3nt: TGTGCCAGCAGTTACTCGACAAACGAAGCTTTCTTT
j_gene: TRBJ1-1
v_gene: TRBV6-5
abundance: .
d_gene: .

CDR3aa: CASSFPDRGGGYTF
CDR3nt: TGCGCCAGCAGCTTCCCTGACAGGGGAGGAGGCTACACCTTC
j_gene: TRBJ1-2
v_gene: TRBV5-1
abundance: few
d_gene: TRBD1

CDR3aa: CASSLSRGFAEKLFF
CDR3nt: TGTGCCAGCAGTTTATCTCGAGGGTTTGCGGAAAAACTGTTTTTT
j_gene: TRBJ1-4
v_gene: TRBV27
abundance: .
d_gene: .

CDR3aa: CASSQEWGQGRYEQFF
CDR3nt: TGCGCCAGCAGCCAAGAGTGGGGACAGGGCCGATATGAGCAGTTCTTC
j_gene: TRBJ2-1
v_gene: TRBV4-1
abundance: .
d_gene: TRBD1

CDR3aa: CASSHRGTSEKLFF
CDR3nt: TGTGCCAGCAGCCACAGGGGGACTTCTGAAAAACTGTTTTTT
j_gene: TRBJ1-4
v_gene: TRBV7-9
abundance: .
d_gene: TRBD1

CDR3aa: CASSPLAGATYEQYF
CDR3nt: TGTGCCAGCTCACCACTAGCGGGGGCCACCTACGAGCAGTACTTC
j_gene: TRBJ2-7
v_gene: TRBV18
abundance: .
d_gene: TRBD2

CDR3aa: CASRVDHSGGEAFF
CDR3nt: TGTGCCAGCAGGGTCGACCATTCGGGGGGCGAAGCTTTCTTT
j_gene: TRBJ1-1
v_gene: TRBV6-1
abundance: .
d_gene: .